This entry lists 17 T cell receptor beta chains sequenced from one sample in a study of T cell repertoires in cytomegalovirus infection. TCRdb independently ran MiXCR on the reads; one entry per CDR3 protein. The table lists roughly 200,000 distinct CDR3 sequences, nearly 9.5% of them singletons. The sequenced sample consisted of PBMCs. These receptors all stem from a human donor in good health (CMV status not recorded). Some clones in this sample may be carry-over from other donors' samples.

This clonotype was counted ten times or more. The V gene is TRBV7-3, the J gene TRBJ2-3; no clear D gene. This CDR3 contains 14 residues. CDR1 and CDR2 from the germline V gene are SGHTA and FQGTGA. V lost 1 base and J lost 10, with 15 bases in between. The CDR3 DNA is TGTGCCAGCAGCTTAATAGGTCGCGATCGCGCGCAGTATTTT. It yields the protein CASSLIGRDRAQYF.

This clonotype has a handful of counts. The chain employs TRBV12-3 or TRBV12-4 and TRBJ1-2, with D maybe TRBD1 (5 bases). The CDR3 sequence is 14 residues long. Trimming stripped 6 bases from V and 5 bases from J, with 16 bases between. Here the CDR3 reads CASSRGSIPYGYTF. Written as DNA, the CDR3 is TGTGCCAGCAGCCGGGGGTCCATACCGTATGGCTACACCTTC.

This clonotype was seen ten or more times. The chain couples TRBV7-9 to TRBJ1-2; D ambiguous. The V end was cut by 4 bases, the J end by 1 base, with 19 bases between. CDR1 is SEHNR and CDR2 is FQNEAQ in the germline V gene (reference sequence). CDR3 length: 17 residues. CDR3 protein: CASSSQPQIRNNYGYTF. The CDR3 DNA follows: TGTGCCAGCAGCTCGCAGCCCCAGATCCGGAATAACTATGGCTACACCTTC.

The genes are TRBV2 and TRBJ2-2, with TRBD2 as a possible D gene (5 bases). Germline V lookup: CDR1 SNHLY, CDR2 FYNNEI. The CDR3 is made up of 18 amino acids. V was cut by 8 bases and J by 0 bases, with 22 bases left in between. DNA of the CDR3: TGTGCCAGCGAGAATAGGAGGTCCCCAAGACCGAACACCGGGGAGCTGTTTTTT. The encoded protein is CASENRRSPRPNTGELFF.

The table lists this clonotype with a few counts. V and J are TRBV10-3 and TRBJ2-7, with 7 bases aligning to TRBD2. Germline CDR1 is ENHRY and CDR2 is SYGVKD. The junction had 6 bases not matched to a gene; V was cut back by 10 bases and J by 0 bases. This CDR3 has 13 residues. CDR3 nucleotide sequence: TGTGCCACGGGGGGACTGCCCTCCTACGAGCAGTACTTC. Translated: CATGGLPSYEQYF.

This clonotype was seen at least ten times. The chain joins TRBV28 to TRBJ1-1, with D maybe TRBD1 (5 bases). CDR1 is MDHEN and CDR2 is SYDVKM in the germline V gene. V lost 7 bases to trimming and J lost 6 bases, with 21 bases between them. The CDR3 consists of 15 residues. The CDR3 is CASIVSSGRRAEAFF. CDR3 sequence (DNA): TGTGCCAGCATCGTAAGTTCAGGGAGACGGGCTGAAGCTTTCTTT.

J is TRBJ1-6 and V is TRBV5-6, with TRBD1 identical over 7 bases. This CDR3 has 14 amino acids. With V trimmed by 4 bases and J by 7 bases, 5 bases remained unmatched. From germline, CDR1 is SGHDT and CDR2 YYEEEE. CDR3 DNA: TGTGCCAGCAGCCTTACAGGGGTAAATTCACCCCTCCACTTT. This translates into CASSLTGVNSPLHF.

This clonotype was counted many times. The chain joins TRBV6-1 to TRBJ2-7, with TRBD2 as a possible D gene (5 bases). The germline V gene has CDR1 MNHNS and CDR2 SASEGT. V lost 10 bases, J lost 3 bases, and 16 bases lay in between. The CDR3 runs to 13 residues. The CDR3 nucleotides are TGTGCCACCCGCCCCCCGGGAATCTACGAGCAGTACTTC. Translating gives CATRPPGIYEQYF.

This clonotype was seen at least ten times. The chain couples TRBV7-8 to TRBJ2-2; no firm D call. This CDR3 contains 15 residues. The germline V and J ends were trimmed by 1 base and 6 bases, with 12 bases remaining between them. Germline V gene sequence: CDR1 SGHVS, CDR2 FQNEAQ. CDR3 in DNA: TGTGCCAGCAGCTTAGTCGGCAGGCCCTCCGGGGAGCTGTTTTTT. The encoded protein is CASSLVGRPSGELFF.

This clonotype turned up a few times. The chain joins TRBV6-2 or TRBV6-3 to TRBJ2-3, with a possible D match to TRBD2 (5 bases). Germline CDR1 MNHEY, CDR2 SVGEGT. The length of the CDR3 is 15 residues. The V end lost 2 bases, the J end lost 5 bases, and 14 bases lay between the germline ends. The chain's CDR3 is CASSYPGGARDTQYF. The CDR3 DNA sequence: TGTGCCAGCAGTTACCCAGGAGGTGCGCGAGATACGCAGTATTTT.

This CDR3 reads CASKGNTNEKLFF. The CDR3 nucleotides are TGTGCCAGCAAGGGGAATACTAATGAAAAACTGTTTTTT. The V gene is TRBV7-6, the J gene TRBJ1-4, with a tentative D call TRBD1 (5 bases). CDR1 and CDR2 from the germline V gene are SGHVS and FNYEAQ. The CDR3 is made up of 13 amino acids. V lost 7 bases to trimming and J lost 2 bases, with 8 bases between them. The full variable domain, with the rest looked up from reference TRBV7-6 and TRBJ1-4, is GAGVSQSPRYKVTKRGQDVALRCDPISGHVSLYWYRQALGQGPEFLTYFNYEAQQDKSGLPNDRFSAERPEGSISTLTIQRTEQRDSAMYRCASKGNTNEKLFFGSGTQLSVL.

This clonotype was recorded at least ten times. The chain recombines TRBV7-2 with TRBJ2-7, with 8 positions matching TRBD1. The trim removed 7 bases at V and 6 bases at J, leaving 14 bases unmatched. Germline V gene data show CDR1 as SGHTA and CDR2 as FQGNSA. The CDR3 spans 15 residues. The CDR3 DNA sequence: TGTGCCAGCACGCTCGGACAGGGCATTCGGTCCGAGCAGTACTTC. The encoded protein is CASTLGQGIRSEQYF.

This clonotype was seen ten or more times. The genes are TRBV7-2 and TRBJ1-4; 9 nucleotides line up with TRBD1. The germline V gene encodes CDR1 SGHTA and CDR2 FQGNSA. Unmatched junction bases numbered 10, after V lost 1 base and J lost 13 bases. The CDR3 is 15 residues long. The CDR3 reads CASSLDGTGLRILFF. The CDR3 DNA reads as TGTGCCAGCAGCTTAGATGGGACAGGGCTACGAATACTGTTTTTT.

This clonotype was detected a few times. This chain links TRBV19 with TRBJ1-4, with 7 bases matching TRBD1. Trimming cost V 5 bases and J 8 bases; bases outside gene matches: 8. This CDR3 contains 14 residues. CDR1 and CDR2 (germline): LNHDA, SQIVND (reference sequence). This chain's CDR3 is CASSLRDSREKLFF. The CDR3 DNA follows: TGTGCCAGTAGTCTCCGGGACAGTCGAGAAAAACTGTTTTTT.

The table lists this clonotype with many counts. The rearrangement uses TRBV12-3 or TRBV12-4 and TRBJ1-2; D is ambiguous. The V end was cut by 5 bases, the J end by 7 bases, with 17 bases between. This CDR3 is 14 amino acids long. Here the CDR3 DNA reads TGTGCCAGCAGTCCCCGAGCAGGAACATTTGGCTACACCTTC. Protein: CASSPRAGTFGYTF.

This clonotype was counted ten times or more. This rearrangement joins TRBV27 to TRBJ2-7, with D possibly being TRBD1 (5 bases). The CDR3 loop spans 18 amino acids. Germline V gene lookup returns CDR1 MNHEY and CDR2 SMNVEV (reference sequence). V shed 3 bases and J shed 4 bases, with 25 bases lying between them. The chain's CDR3 is CASSFKSRQVPPGYEQYF. The CDR3 DNA follows: TGTGCCAGCAGTTTTAAGTCCAGGCAGGTTCCCCCAGGGTACGAGCAGTACTTC.

This clonotype came up many times. The rearrangement joins TRBV19 to TRBJ1-1, with D uncertain. The germline V gene has CDR1 LNHDA and CDR2 SQIVND (reference sequence). The CDR3 loop spans 12 amino acids. Between the trimmed V and J ends, which lost 5 bases and 4 bases, there was a span of 8 bases. Here the CDR3 DNA reads TGTGCCAGTAGTCCCTGGGGCACTGAAGCTTTCTTT. It yields the protein CASSPWGTEAFF.